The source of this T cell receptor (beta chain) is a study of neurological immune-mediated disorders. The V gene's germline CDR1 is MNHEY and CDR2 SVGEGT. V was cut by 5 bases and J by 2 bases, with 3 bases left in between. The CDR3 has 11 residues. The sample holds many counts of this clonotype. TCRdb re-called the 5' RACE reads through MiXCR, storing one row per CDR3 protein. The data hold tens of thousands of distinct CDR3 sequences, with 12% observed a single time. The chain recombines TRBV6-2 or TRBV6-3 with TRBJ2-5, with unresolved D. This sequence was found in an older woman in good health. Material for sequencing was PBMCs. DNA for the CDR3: TGTGCCAGCAGTCCACAAGAGACCCAGTACTTC. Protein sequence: CASSPQETQYF.